The next 26 T cell receptor beta chains were all read from a single sample in a study of cytomegalovirus exposure and HLA in healthy donors. The PCR contained 60 Vbeta and 13 Jbeta primers. Libraries were prepared by immunoSEQ multiplex PCR; TCRdb keeps only in-frame clonotypes and omits some of them. The sample lists about 180,000 clones; more than 75% were seen once. Sequencing input: PBMCs. The receptors were gathered from a woman in her 30s in good health and CMV-seropositive.

The V gene is TRBV5-1, the J gene TRBJ2-7; tentative D call: TRBD1 (6 bases). The CDR3 has 16 residues. V lost 1 base, J lost 5 bases, and 19 bases lay in between. Looked up from germline, CDR1 is SGHRS and CDR2 is YFSETQ. The CDR3 coding sequence is TGCGCCAGCAGCTTGAGACCCCCAGGGGACCCCAACGAGCAGTACTTC. Protein: CASSLRPPGDPNEQYF.

This clone came up a few times. The chain is built from TRBV28 and TRBJ2-5; tentative D call: TRBD2 (5 bases). The J call may be incorrect, as the DNA end agrees better with TRBJ2-7. Germline CDR1 reads MDHEN; CDR2 reads SYDVKM. The CDR3 length is 13 residues. Here the CDR3 DNA reads TGTGCCAGCAGTCCCGGAGGCGCCTACGAGCAGTACTTC. It is translated as CASSPGGAYEQYF.

The rearrangement joins TRBV12-5 to TRBJ2-5; 9 nucleotides align to TRBD1. The CDR3 is 17 residues long. Per germline, CDR1 LGHNT and CDR2 FRNRAP. J gave up 3 bases and V 2 bases, and 10 bases lay outside the gene matches. CDR3 loop: CASGLTRQGEGEETQYF. CDR3 nucleotide sequence: TGTGCTAGTGGTTTGACGAGACAGGGGGAGGGGGAAGAGACCCAGTACTTC. Supplemented by reference TRBV12-5 and TRBJ2-5, the full variable domain reads DARVTQTPRHKVTEMGQEVTMRCQPILGHNTVFWYRQTMMQGLELLAYFRNRAPLDDSGMPKDRFSAEMPDATLATLKIQPSEPRDSAVYFCASGLTRQGEGEETQYFGPGTRLLVL.

CDR3 nucleotide sequence: TGTGCCAGCAGTGAGGGACTAGCGGTAGCCTACGAGCAGTACTTC. Protein sequence: CASSEGLAVAYEQYF. V gene TRBV2 combines with J gene TRBJ2-7, with 11 bases lining up with TRBD2. The CDR3 is 15 amino acids. CDR1 and CDR2 (germline): SNHLY, FYNNEI. V was pared by 3 bases and J by 2 bases, with 3 bases of the junction left unmatched. The full variable domain, completed using reference TRBV2 and TRBJ2-7, is EPEVTQTPSHQVTQMGQEVILRCVPISNHLYFYWYRQILGQKVEFLVSFYNNEISEKSEIFDDQFSVERPDGSNFTLKIRSTKLEDSAMYFCASSEGLAVAYEQYFGPGTRLTVT.

The chain is built from TRBV5-6 and TRBJ1-4; D not resolved. CDR1 is SGHDT and CDR2 is YYEEEE in the germline V gene. V was cut by 6 bases and J by 2 bases, with 11 bases left in between. This CDR3 has 14 amino acids. The CDR3 loop reads CASTAGGTNEKLFF. DNA for the CDR3: TGTGCCAGCACCGCCGGAGGCACTAATGAAAAACTGTTTTTT.

In its sample, this clone was seen a few times. Here the CDR3 DNA reads TGTGCCAGCAGCCCTCGGACAGGGGGCACCTACGAGCAGTACTTC. Residues: CASSPRTGGTYEQYF. This chain joins TRBV7-6 and TRBJ2-7; 11 bases align to TRBD1. Trimming cost V 5 bases and J 2 bases; bases outside gene matches: 5. This CDR3 region has 15 residues. The germline CDR1 and CDR2 sequences are SGHVS and FNYEAQ.

This chain uses TRBV4-3 with TRBJ2-1, with 7 nucleotides matching TRBD1. Per the germline V gene, CDR1 is LGHNA and CDR2 is YSLEER. V was pared by 1 base and J by 4 bases, with 4 bases of the junction left unmatched. The CDR3 loop spans 15 amino acids. The DNA of the CDR3 is TGCGCCAGCAGCCAAGGGGACAGAGAATACAATGAGCAGTTCTTC. This gives the protein CASSQGDREYNEQFF.

The J gene is TRBJ2-6, the V gene TRBV10-3; 9 bases line up with TRBD1. Trimming cost V 6 bases and J 0 bases; bases outside gene matches: 6. This CDR3 has 17 residues. Per germline, CDR1 ENHRY and CDR2 SYGVKD. CDR3 nucleotide sequence: TGTGCCATCAGCCCCGGGACAGGGAACTCTGGGGCCAACGTCCTGACTTTC. Protein sequence: CAISPGTGNSGANVLTF.

The sample holds a few counts of this clone. The CDR3 coding sequence is TGTGCCAGCTCGGCAGGGGGCATCTCACCCCTCCACTTT. Translation: CASSAGGISPLHF. The chain is built from TRBV18 and TRBJ1-6; TRBD1 matches at 8 bases. Germline V CDR1 and CDR2: KGHSH, LQKENI. V gave up 6 bases and J gave up 10 bases; unmatched junction bases: 5. CDR3 length: 13 amino acids. The full variable domain, rest sourced from reference TRBV18 and TRBJ1-6, is NAGVMQNPRHLVRRRGQEARLRCSPMKGHSHVYWYRQLPEEGLKFMVYLQKENIIDESGMPKERFSAEFPKEGPSILRIQQVVRGDSAAYFCASSAGGISPLHFGNGTRLTVT.

This clone was counted only a few times. The chain couples TRBV7-8 to TRBJ2-2; 8 positions match TRBD2. CDR3 length equals 15 residues. Trimming removed 5 bases from V and 3 bases from J; junction bases left unmatched: 5. Germline V gene lookup returns CDR1 SGHVS and CDR2 FQNEAQ. CDR3 in amino acids: CASSPTSGDTGELFF. The CDR3 region has the DNA TGTGCCAGCAGCCCAACTAGCGGAGACACCGGGGAGCTGTTTTTT. Using reference TRBV7-8 and TRBJ2-2 for the parts outside the CDR3, the full variable domain is GAGVSQSPRYKVAKRGQDVALRCDPISGHVSLFWYQQALGQGPEFLTYFQNEAQLDKSGLPSDRFFAERPEGSVSTLKIQRTQQEDSAVYLCASSPTSGDTGELFFGEGSRLTVL.

The rearrangement links TRBV4-2 to TRBJ2-7; 8 positions agree with TRBD1. The CDR3 loop spans 17 amino acids. With V trimmed by 5 bases and J by 0 bases, 12 bases remained unmatched. Germline CDR1 is LGHNA and CDR2 is YNFKEQ. CDR3: CASSSRGQGAGSYEQYF. CDR3 DNA: TGTGCCAGCAGCTCACGTGGACAGGGTGCCGGCTCCTACGAGCAGTACTTC.

V and J are TRBV7-3 and TRBJ2-2; 8 nucleotides line up with TRBD1. Germline V lookup: CDR1 SGHTA, CDR2 FQGTGA. The junction had 7 bases not matched to a gene; V was cut back by 5 bases and J by 5 bases. The CDR3 loop spans 15 amino acids. The CDR3 here is CASSRGTGHTGELFF. CDR3 sequence (DNA): TGTGCCAGCAGCCGAGGGACAGGCCATACCGGGGAGCTGTTTTTT.

The genes are TRBV15 and TRBJ1-1, with D tentatively TRBD1 (6 bases). Germline CDR1 reads LNHNV; CDR2 reads YYDKDF (reference sequence). Deletions cut 3 bases from V and 6 bases from J, with 14 bases between. The CDR3 covers 14 residues. CDR3 residues: CATSSLTGRAEAFF. CDR3 nucleotide sequence: TGTGCCACCAGCAGCCTTACAGGGCGGGCTGAAGCTTTCTTT.

The V gene is TRBV5-1, the J gene TRBJ1-5; D not resolved. The CDR3 totals 13 residues. Germline CDR1 and CDR2: SGHRS and YFSETQ. Deletions cut 3 bases from V and 8 bases from J, with 12 bases between. The CDR3 DNA follows: TGCGCCAGCAGCTGGAAGCCCCTAGAGCCCCAGCATTTT. Residues: CASSWKPLEPQHF. Full variable domain (outside the CDR3, taken from reference TRBV5-1 and TRBJ1-5): KAGVTQTPRYLIKTRGQQVTLSCSPISGHRSVSWYQQTPGQGLQFLFEYFSETQRNKGNFPGRFSGRQFSNSRSEMNVSTLELGDSALYLCASSWKPLEPQHFGDGTRLSIL.

This clone appeared a few times. The J gene is TRBJ2-4, the V gene TRBV11-2; 9 bases map to TRBD1. The CDR3 sequence is 15 residues long. Germline V gene sequence: CDR1 SGHAT, CDR2 FQNNGV. Trimming at V came to 5 bases and at J to 2 bases, leaving 4 bases not matched to a gene. The CDR3 bases are TGTGCCAGCAGCACCGGGACAGGGACCAAAAACATTCAGTACTTC. Translated: CASSTGTGTKNIQYF.

The chain couples TRBV28 to TRBJ2-5; 13 nucleotides line up with TRBD2. Germline CDR1 reads MDHEN; CDR2 reads SYDVKM. CDR3 size: 18 residues. V gave up 1 base and J gave up 4 bases; unmatched junction bases: 9. The CDR3 sequence is CASSLLTSGGRTRETQYF. The DNA of the CDR3 is TGTGCCAGCAGTTTATTGACTAGCGGGGGGCGAACGAGAGAGACCCAGTACTTC.

This sequence joins TRBV2 and TRBJ1-4, with a possible D match to TRBD1 (5 bases). V was shortened by 0 bases and J by 7 bases, with 12 bases between the two germline ends. Per the germline V gene, CDR1 is SNHLY and CDR2 is FYNNEI. The CDR3 extends over 15 amino acids. CDR3 loop: CASSEALGRGEKLFF. The CDR3 DNA reads as TGTGCCAGCAGTGAAGCGTTGGGGAGGGGTGAAAAACTGTTTTTT. The whole variable domain, remainder taken from reference TRBV2 and TRBJ1-4, is EPEVTQTPSHQVTQMGQEVILRCVPISNHLYFYWYRQILGQKVEFLVSFYNNEISEKSEIFDDQFSVERPDGSNFTLKIRSTKLEDSAMYFCASSEALGRGEKLFFGSGTQLSVL.

Here the CDR3 reads CASSSLGARINEQFF. The DNA of the CDR3 is TGTGCCAGCAGCTCTCTAGGGGCCAGAATCAATGAGCAGTTCTTC. This sequence joins TRBV11-2 and TRBJ2-1; TRBD1 is a possible D gene (5 bases). The CDR3 totals 15 residues. The V gene's germline CDR1 is SGHAT and CDR2 FQNNGV. V was pared by 4 bases and J by 6 bases, with 16 bases between.

Note on this clone: Compared with germline, one end of the junction differs, possibly owing to a read error. V is TRBV19 and J is TRBJ2-7; D gene uncertain. CDR1 LNHDA and CDR2 SQIVND come from the germline V gene (reference sequence). There are 10 residues in the CDR3. The DNA for the CDR3 is TGTGCCAGTAGTATAGCGCCCGCTAACTTC. Translating it yields CASSIAPANF.

The chain's CDR3 is CASSPSGTLMERETQYF. CDR3 bases: TGTGCCAGCAGTCCCTCCGGGACACTGATGGAAAGGGAGACCCAGTACTTC. The chain has TRBV28 and TRBJ2-5; D is possibly TRBD1 (6 bases). Germline CDR1 is MDHEN and CDR2 is SYDVKM. Trimming took 5 bases from V and 5 from J, leaving 24 bases between them. The length of the CDR3 is 17 residues.

The V call is TRBV9, the J call TRBJ1-2, with 11 nucleotides matching TRBD1. CDR3 size: 14 residues. The germline V gene has CDR1 SGDLS and CDR2 YYNGEE. V shed 0 bases and J 6 bases; nucleotides not matched to a gene: 1. CDR3: CASSVVDRGHGYTF. The CDR3 nucleotides are TGTGCCAGCAGCGTAGTGGACAGGGGGCATGGCTACACCTTC.

This clone was seen more than once but under ten times. CDR3 protein: CASSEVRTGGVYGYTF. Here the CDR3 DNA reads TGTGCCAGCAGTGAAGTCCGGACAGGGGGGGTTTATGGCTACACCTTC. J is TRBJ1-2 and V is TRBV2; 10 nucleotides line up with TRBD1. The CDR3 is 16 residues long. V trimming: 1 base; J trimming: 5 bases; junction bases outside the gene matches: 7. Germline-derived CDR1 and CDR2 are SNHLY and FYNNEI.

CDR3 sequence reads: CATSRDPGYTEAFF. The CDR3 DNA follows: TGTGCCACCAGCAGAGATCCAGGGTATACTGAAGCTTTCTTT. The rearrangement joins TRBV15 to TRBJ1-1, with D perhaps matching TRBD1 (5 bases). CDR1 and CDR2 from the germline V gene are LNHNV and YYDKDF (reference sequence). The CDR3 contains 14 residues. V lost 0 bases to trimming and J lost 5 bases, with 10 bases between them.

This clone appeared once. V and J are TRBV5-1 and TRBJ2-7; TRBD1 is a possible D gene (5 bases). V was trimmed by 4 bases and J by 2 bases, leaving 19 bases between them. CDR1 is SGHRS, CDR2 YFSETQ, per germline. The CDR3 contains 16 residues. CDR3 in amino acids: CASSRKDRGRAYEQYF. The CDR3 coding sequence is TGCGCCAGCAGCAGGAAAGACAGAGGCCGGGCCTACGAGCAGTACTTC.

The chain couples TRBV7-2 to TRBJ2-5, with 8 bases fitting TRBD2. The length of the CDR3 is 14 residues. Germline V gene sequence: CDR1 SGHTA, CDR2 FQGNSA. The V segment lost 2 bases and the J segment 3 bases; nucleotides outside the gene matches: 2. The CDR3 here is CASSLNGGEETQYF. CDR3 in DNA: TGTGCCAGCAGCTTAAACGGGGGGGAAGAGACCCAGTACTTC.

The chain recombines TRBV5-1 with TRBJ2-3, with TRBD2 identical over 10 bases. Germline CDR1 SGHRS, CDR2 YFSETQ. The CDR3 loop spans 16 amino acids. V lost 0 bases and J lost 6; bases outside the gene matches: 7. The CDR3 here is CASSLGLAGARDTQYF. CDR3 in DNA: TGCGCCAGCAGCTTGGGGCTAGCGGGGGCCCGGGATACGCAGTATTTT.